The clone carrying this T cell receptor (beta chain) was seen only a few times. The antigen is not known. Each CDR3 protein is one row after TCRdb ran MiXCR on the 5' RACE reads. The sample includes 400,000 to 650,000 distinct CDR3 sequences, under 25% seen only once; the top ten take 0.91%. This sample was included in a study of identical twins. There were only healthy Caucasians among the donors. Findings of the study overall: For zero-insertion analyses, partial confounding could come from invariant MAIT and iNKT cells.

Germline V CDR1 and CDR2: SGHDT, YYEEEE. CDR3 size: 15 residues. The V and J ends lost 1 base and 6 bases, in that order; junction bases with no gene match: 6. This sample also appeared in a second study, on T cells expressing NK-cell markers. That publication notes: Dominant NKG2C+ clonotypes in a handful of donors made up about 1.0-7.0% of CD8+ T cells.

This clonotype was sampled from a woman under 30 in good health. Sequencing was done on a sample of CD4+ T cells sorted from blood. This chain uses TRBV5-6 with TRBJ2-1; TRBD1 matches at 8 bases. The CDR3 sequence: CASSLFSTGGNEQFF. The CDR3 region has the DNA TGTGCCAGCAGCTTGTTTTCTACAGGGGGCAATGAGCAGTTCTTC.